The 2 T cell receptor beta chains presented below share a single source sample, sequenced in a study of CD8 T cells in ankylosing spondylitis. TCRdb fed the 5' RACE reads into MiXCR, producing one record per CDR3 protein. The profile shows about 130,000 distinct CDR3 sequences, over 15% of them singletons. No antigens are known for them. The study's findings and limits: Seemingly characteristic of ankylosing spondylitis blood was a TCR beta motif consisting of several highly homologous variants.

Input material: blood, either unsorted or a sorted T cell fraction (not recorded which). The receptors were gathered from a male donor with ankylosing spondylitis.

This clonotype was observed at least ten times. CDR3 sequence reads: CASSGGGANQPQHF. CDR3 coding DNA: TGTGCCAGCAGTGGCGGGGGAGCTAATCAGCCCCAGCATTTT. This chain uses TRBV9 with TRBJ1-5, with D possibly TRBD1 on 5 matching bases. Trimming took off 5 bases at V and 4 bases at J, with 13 bases between the two ends. Germline-derived CDR1 and CDR2 are SGDLS and YYNGEE. The CDR3 is made up of 14 amino acids.

This clonotype was seen more than once but under ten times. The chain couples TRBV15 to TRBJ1-6, with no clear D. V was trimmed by 0 bases and J by 8 bases, leaving 8 bases between them. The CDR3 extends over 14 amino acids. In germline, CDR1 is LNHNV, CDR2 YYDKDF (reference sequence). CDR3 nucleotide sequence: TGTGCCACCAGCAGAGACGCAGGATATTCACCCCTCCACTTT. It specifies CATSRDAGYSPLHF.